This T cell receptor beta chain comes out of a study of human T cells and chemical hapten exposure. Study-wide findings and caveats: Healthy individuals' immune responses may differ from those of donors, who had alopecia.

Notes on this clonotype: The target antigen is unknown.

The time point: patch test 3, about 24 weeks after DPC sensitization. Treatment described: therapeutic diphenylcyclopropenone sensitization with weekly scalp DPC. TCRdb ran MiXCR on the RACE reads and lists one entry per CDR3 protein. The top ten hold around 3.8% of the sample, which has tens of thousands of distinct CDR3 sequences, under 14% seen once. The TCR was taken from a woman in her forties or fifties with alopecia areata. Some clones in this sample may be carry-over from other donors' samples. This specimen consisted of whole blood, obtained in connection with sensitization to the hapten diphenylcyclopropenone (DPC).

The CDR3, as DNA: TGTGCCAGCCGAGGCGAGAATGAAAAACTGTTTTTT. Translation gives CASRGENEKLFF. The V and J genes are TRBV12-3 or TRBV12-4 and TRBJ1-4; D gene ambiguous. CDR3 length: 12 residues. Trimming stripped 8 bases from V and 5 bases from J, with 9 bases between.